Below are 26 T cell receptor beta chains sequenced from a single sample in a study of identical twins. TCRdb reprocessed the 5' RACE reads with MiXCR, giving one entry per CDR3 protein. This table holds some 1,700,000 distinct CDR3 sequences, roughly a third found once. The sequenced material came from cord blood. The receptors stem from a newborn girl in good health.

The chain has TRBV3-1 and TRBJ2-2, with D uncertain. The CDR3 is 17 amino acids. V was shortened by 3 bases and J by 0 bases, with 14 bases between the two germline ends. The germline CDR1 and CDR2 sequences are LGHDT and YNNKEL (reference sequence). The CDR3 DNA sequence: TGTGCCAGCAGCCACCACGCATGGCTGTCGAACACCGGGGAGCTGTTTTTT. This encodes CASSHHAWLSNTGELFF.

J is TRBJ2-5 and V is TRBV6-1; TRBD2 matches at 9 bases. Germline V CDR1 and CDR2: MNHNS, SASEGT. V lost 1 base, J lost 2 bases, and 2 bases stayed unmatched. This CDR3 region has 15 residues. The CDR3 reads CASSEVLAGQETQYF. In DNA form, the CDR3 reads TGTGCCAGCAGTGAAGTCCTAGCGGGACAAGAGACCCAGTACTTC.

The chain carries TRBV28 and TRBJ2-7, with TRBD1 identical over 9 bases. This CDR3 has 14 residues. Germline-derived CDR1 and CDR2 are MDHEN and SYDVKM. V gave up 8 bases and J gave up 1 base; unmatched junction bases: 6. The CDR3 bases are TGTGCCAGCGCTTCGGGGACAGGGTCCTACGAGCAGTACTTC. Translating gives CASASGTGSYEQYF.

The sample holds a few counts of this clonotype. The chain is built from TRBV5-1 and TRBJ2-1, with a weak D call TRBD1 (6 bases). Trimming removed 4 bases at V and 7 bases at J, with 15 bases between. Germline CDR1 reads SGHRS; CDR2 reads YFSETQ. This CDR3 spans 14 amino acids. The CDR3 reads CASSRTGTQNEQFF. The DNA of the CDR3 is TGCGCCAGCAGCAGAACCGGGACACAGAATGAGCAGTTCTTC.

The J gene is TRBJ1-4, the V gene TRBV7-2, with D possibly TRBD1 on 5 matching bases. Germline values: CDR1 SGHTA, CDR2 FQGNSA. Trimming cost V 3 bases and J 0 bases, with 11 bases left between them. The CDR3 loop spans 16 amino acids. The CDR3 sequence: CASSLGWGATNEKLFF. Here the CDR3 DNA reads TGTGCCAGCAGCTTGGGGTGGGGGGCAACTAATGAAAAACTGTTTTTT.

A word on this clonotype: A much bigger clone sits one base away, suggesting this may be a read error. The chain carries TRBV4-1 and TRBJ2-4, with D perhaps TRBD1 or TRBD2 (5 bases each). Trimming pared 0 bases from V and 0 bases from J, leaving 15 bases between. CDR3 length: 18 residues. Germline-derived CDR1 and CDR2 are MGHRA and YSYEKL. The CDR3 is CASSQDVGPALAKNIQYF. The CDR3 nucleotides read TGCGCCAGCAGCCAAGATGTGGGACCAGCGCTAGCCAAAAACATTCAGTACTTC.

The chain links TRBV5-1 to TRBJ2-1; D gene ambiguous. The end of the DNA fits TRBJ2-7 better, so the J call may be wrong. The CDR3 is 16 amino acids. CDR1 is SGHRS and CDR2 is YFSETQ in the germline V gene. The CDR3 loop is CASLFARASLYNEQYF. Here the CDR3 DNA reads TGCGCCAGCCTCTTCGCTCGGGCATCTCTTTACAATGAGCAGTACTTC.

In this sample, this clonotype turned up a few times. V usage is TRBV20-1 and J usage is TRBJ2-3; D might be TRBD2 (6 bases). V gave up 3 bases and J gave up 6 bases, with 13 bases separating them. This CDR3 region has 13 residues. Germline loops: CDR1 DFQATT, CDR2 SNEGSKA (reference sequence). DNA for the CDR3: TGCAGTGCTAGTACGCCGGAGGGGGATACGCAGTATTTT. As protein: CSASTPEGDTQYF.

Only a few counts were recorded for this clonotype. This sequence joins TRBV6-6 and TRBJ2-7; TRBD1 matches at 11 bases. The V and J ends lost 6 bases and 4 bases, in that order; junction bases with no gene match: 11. The CDR3 contains 16 residues. Germline V gene lookup returns CDR1 MNHNY and CDR2 SVGAGI (reference sequence). CDR3 sequence (DNA): TGTGCCAGCAGCTCCCCCCGGACAGGGGGCGGATACGAGCAGTACTTC. Translating gives CASSSPRTGGGYEQYF.

CDR3 amino acids: CASSPSRGGSYNEQYF. CDR3 DNA sequence: TGCGCCAGCAGCCCATCCAGGGGGGGTTCCTACAATGAGCAGTACTTC. The genes are TRBV5-1 and TRBJ2-1; D tentatively fits TRBD1 or TRBD2 (7 bases each). The J call is in doubt because the DNA end fits TRBJ2-7 better. This CDR3 has 16 residues. Germline loops: CDR1 SGHRS, CDR2 YFSETQ.

The genes are TRBV20-1 and TRBJ1-2, with D possibly TRBD1 on 6 matching bases. CDR3 size: 14 residues. V shed 6 bases and J shed 0 bases, with 14 bases lying between them. CDR1 and CDR2 from the germline V gene are DFQATT and SNEGSKA (reference sequence). The CDR3 loop is CSATGQNTNYGYTF. The DNA of the CDR3 is TGCAGTGCAACCGGACAGAATACTAACTATGGCTACACCTTC.

V usage is TRBV30 and J usage is TRBJ2-3; the match to TRBD1 covers 9 bases. Germline V gives CDR1 GTSNPN, CDR2 SVGIG (reference sequence). CDR3 length equals 14 residues. The junction had 3 bases not matched to a gene; V was cut back by 5 bases and J by 0 bases. CDR3 nucleotides: TGTGCCTGGGGACAGGGGACTAGCACAGATACGCAGTATTTT. Translated, it gives CAWGQGTSTDTQYF.

This clonotype was observed a handful of times. This chain joins TRBV6-6 and TRBJ2-1; 10 positions agree with TRBD2. The ends lost 8 bases at V and 8 bases at J; junction bases unmatched: 12. Germline loops: CDR1 MNHNY, CDR2 SVGAGI (reference sequence). The CDR3 extends over 15 amino acids. CDR3 in amino acids: CASQPLPSGSYEQFF. CDR3 bases: TGTGCCAGCCAGCCCCTGCCTAGCGGGAGTTATGAGCAGTTCTTC.

The V call is TRBV14, the J call TRBJ2-3, with 8 bases aligning to TRBD2. Germline CDR1 reads SGHDN; CDR2 reads FVKESK. This CDR3 spans 16 amino acids. V dropped 0 bases and J dropped 3; count of bases not matched to a gene: 5. The CDR3: CASSQDSGLATDTQYF. The CDR3 DNA is TGTGCCAGCAGCCAAGATTCAGGACTAGCAACAGATACGCAGTATTTT.

This chain uses TRBV7-9 with TRBJ1-4; D perhaps matches TRBD1 (5 bases). Trimming shortened V by 6 bases and J by 3 bases, and 14 bases separated the two germline ends. The CDR3 extends over 15 amino acids. Germline V gene lookup returns CDR1 SEHNR and CDR2 FQNEAQ (reference sequence). CDR3 loop: CASSTSRAPNEKLFF. The CDR3 DNA reads as TGTGCCAGCAGTACTAGCAGGGCCCCTAATGAAAAACTGTTTTTT.

The chain is built from TRBV19 and TRBJ1-5; D remains ambiguous. V shed 3 bases and J shed 4 bases, with 7 bases lying between them. The CDR3 loop spans 13 amino acids. Germline V gene lookup returns CDR1 LNHDA and CDR2 SQIVND (reference sequence). In nucleotides, the CDR3 is TGTGCCAGTAGTATCGAGAGGAATCAGCCCCAGCATTTT. Protein sequence: CASSIERNQPQHF.

V is TRBV11-1 and J is TRBJ2-5; 10 nucleotides line up with TRBD2. Germline loops: CDR1 SGHAT, CDR2 FQDESV (reference sequence). The CDR3 consists of 20 residues. J was trimmed by 11 bases and V by 1 base; bases with no gene match: 25. DNA of the CDR3: TGTGCCAGCAGCTTAGATAGGGGTCTGAAAGCCCTAGCGGGAGTCAATGAGCAGTACTTC. It encodes CASSLDRGLKALAGVNEQYF.

This chain links TRBV10-3 with TRBJ2-1, with TRBD1 matching over 7 bases. The length of the CDR3 is 13 residues. The junction had 1 base not matched to a gene; V was cut back by 2 bases and J by 6 bases. CDR1 and CDR2 from the germline V gene are ENHRY and SYGVKD. The CDR3 nucleotides are TGTGCCATCAGTGAGGACAGGGCCAATGAGCAGTTCTTC. Its protein product is CAISEDRANEQFF.

V gene TRBV10-3 combines with J gene TRBJ2-1, with TRBD2 matching 10 bases. The end of the DNA is better explained by TRBJ2-7, so the J call may be wrong. This CDR3 region has 17 residues. Per germline, CDR1 ENHRY and CDR2 SYGVKD. For the CDR3, the DNA is TGTGCCATCAGTGAGTCGACACTAGCGGGATCCTACAATGAGCAGTACTTC. It translates to CAISESTLAGSYNEQYF.

Of note for this clonotype: A junction boundary mismatches the germline segment, possibly from a read error. The chain uses TRBV12-3 or TRBV12-4 and TRBJ2-3; 15 nucleotides match TRBD2. The CDR3 has 16 residues. CDR3 nucleotide sequence: TGTGCCAGCAGTGGACCGGGACTAGCGGGAGGAGATGCGCAGTATTTT. This encodes CASSGPGLAGGDAQYF.

A few counts support this clonotype. As DNA, the CDR3 is TGTGCCAGCGGGTTGGGGCGCAGCAATCAGCCCCAGCATTTT. Protein sequence: CASGLGRSNQPQHF. The J gene is TRBJ1-5, the V gene TRBV2, with D possibly TRBD1 on 5 matching bases. The CDR3 consists of 14 residues. V was shortened by 8 bases and J by 1 base, with 12 bases between the two germline ends. Per the germline V gene, CDR1 is SNHLY and CDR2 is FYNNEI.

This clonotype has a handful of counts. This chain links TRBV4-2 with TRBJ2-1; 7 bases map to TRBD1. The CDR3 runs to 13 residues. Germline CDR1 and CDR2: LGHNA and YNFKEQ. V was clipped by 4 bases and J by 9 bases; unmatched bases: 6. The CDR3 nucleotides are TGTGCCAGCAGCCCCGAACAGGGGACTGAGCAGTTCTTC. Its translation is CASSPEQGTEQFF.

The chain has TRBV28 and TRBJ2-7; TRBD1 might be the D (7 bases). The CDR3 runs 15 residues. V was cut by 5 bases and J by 1 base, with 15 bases left in between. Germline V gene data show CDR1 as MDHEN and CDR2 as SYDVKM. The CDR3 is CASSVPGGTSYEQYF. As DNA, the CDR3 is TGTGCCAGCAGTGTCCCAGGGGGGACTTCCTACGAGCAGTACTTC. The variable domain in full, with the rest retrieved from reference TRBV28 and TRBJ2-7, is DVKVTQSSRYLVKRTGEKVFLECVQDMDHENMFWYRQDPGLGLRLIYFSYDVKMKEKGDIPEGYSVSREKKERFSLILESASTNQTSMYLCASSVPGGTSYEQYFGPGTRLTVT.

This rearrangement joins TRBV12-3 or TRBV12-4 to TRBJ2-7, with 11 bases identical to TRBD2. V lost 3 bases and J lost 6; bases outside the gene matches: 1. This CDR3 contains 13 residues. The CDR3 protein is CASSFLAGGEQYF. As DNA, the CDR3 is TGTGCCAGCAGTTTCCTAGCGGGGGGCGAGCAGTACTTC.

This clonotype was counted a few times. This chain joins TRBV27 and TRBJ1-1; 8 bases match TRBD1. The CDR3 spans 14 residues. In germline, CDR1 is MNHEY, CDR2 SMNVEV (reference sequence). The J segment lost 1 base and the V segment lost 4 bases, leaving 2 bases of the junction unmatched. CDR3 in DNA: TGTGCCAGCAGTTCGGACAGGGAGAACACTGAAGCTTTCTTT. Translated: CASSSDRENTEAFF.

The chain is built from TRBV5-1 and TRBJ1-1; D uncertain. Trimming cost V 4 bases and J 1 base, with 11 bases left between them. Germline V gene sequence: CDR1 SGHRS, CDR2 YFSETQ. The CDR3 is 14 amino acids. The CDR3 DNA is TGCGCCAGCAGCCCCTTTGACAAGAACACTGAAGCTTTCTTT. This translates into CASSPFDKNTEAFF.